The 16 T cell receptor beta chains below were found in one sample sequenced in a study of PD-L1 blockade in urothelial cancer. Only in-frame clones appear in the TCRdb table, and some are missing; sequencing was by immunoSEQ multiplex PCR. The data show approximately 48,000 clones, approximately 83% seen once. Material: PBMCs, obtained around atezolizumab (anti-PD-L1) treatment. The receptors derive from a man in his sixties with urothelial cancer.

The rearrangement joins TRBV5-1 to TRBJ2-5, with D unclear. The CDR3 runs to 13 residues. Trimming removed 4 bases from V and 4 bases from J, with 11 bases in between. In germline, CDR1 is SGHRS, CDR2 YFSETQ. CDR3 coding DNA: TGCGCCAGCAGCCTGCCTCCCGGAGAGACCCAGTACTTC. Translated: CASSLPPGETQYF.

This clone has only one observation. The chain joins TRBV2 to TRBJ2-7, with TRBD1 matching over 11 bases. This CDR3 spans 14 amino acids. From germline, CDR1 is SNHLY and CDR2 FYNNEI. The V segment lost 6 bases and the J segment 3 bases; nucleotides outside the gene matches: 4. The DNA of the CDR3 is TGTGCCAGCAGAACCGGGACAGGGGGCTACGAGCAGTACTTC. It translates to CASRTGTGGYEQYF.

The rearrangement uses TRBV5-6 and TRBJ2-1, with D hard to call. This CDR3 is 11 amino acids long. Germline CDR1 is SGHDT and CDR2 is YYEEEE. V was pared by 5 bases and J by 5 bases, with 5 bases between. CDR3 region: CASRQHNEQFF. The CDR3 bases are TGTGCCAGCAGACAACACAATGAGCAGTTCTTC.

V is TRBV5-1 and J is TRBJ2-2, with D possibly being TRBD2 (5 bases). Per germline, CDR1 SGHRS and CDR2 YFSETQ. CDR3 length equals 14 residues. V lost 5 bases, J lost 0 bases, and 8 bases lay in between. The CDR3 nucleotides read TGCGCCAGCAGGGGGAGCACGAACACCGGGGAGCTGTTTTTT. As protein: CASRGSTNTGELFF.

This clone was detected once. V and J are TRBV13 and TRBJ2-2; 7 nucleotides match TRBD2. This CDR3 region has 16 residues. V shed 2 bases, J shed 2 bases, and the junction held 5 bases outside the gene matches. Germline values: CDR1 PRHDT, CDR2 FYEKMQ (reference sequence). Here the CDR3 DNA reads TGTGCCAGCAGCTTAAGGAGACTAGCAAACACCGGGGAGCTGTTTTTT. Translation: CASSLRRLANTGELFF.

This chain links TRBV29-1 with TRBJ2-1, with 12 bases matching TRBD1. V lost 7 bases, J lost 5 bases, and 3 bases stayed unmatched. The CDR3 covers 13 residues. Germline V gives CDR1 SQVTM, CDR2 ANQGSEA. CDR3 amino acids: CSGGQGANNEQFF. Written as DNA, the CDR3 is TGCAGCGGGGGACAGGGGGCGAACAATGAGCAGTTCTTC.

This rearrangement joins TRBV4-1 to TRBJ2-5, with TRBD1 identical over 8 bases. This CDR3 spans 13 amino acids. The germline V gene has CDR1 MGHRA and CDR2 YSYEKL. Losses at the gene ends were 8 bases for V and 5 bases for J; bases not matched to a gene: 7. This CDR3 reads CASGWTGLETQYF. DNA for the CDR3: TGCGCCAGCGGATGGACAGGGCTTGAGACCCAGTACTTC.

V usage is TRBV5-6 and J usage is TRBJ1-2; 9 positions agree with TRBD1. V shed 0 bases, J shed 10 bases, and the junction held 4 bases outside the gene matches. The CDR3 runs to 13 residues. The germline V gene has CDR1 SGHDT and CDR2 YYEEEE. CDR3 sequence: CASSLATGGDYTF. The CDR3 bases are TGTGCCAGCAGCTTGGCGACAGGGGGTGACTACACCTTC.

The chain employs TRBV19 and TRBJ1-5, with a tentative D call TRBD1 (6 bases). Deletions cut 6 bases from V and 5 bases from J, with 17 bases between. Germline V gives CDR1 LNHDA, CDR2 SQIVND (reference sequence). CDR3 length: 15 amino acids. The CDR3 here is CASSKIQGDYQPQHF. CDR3 nucleotides: TGTGCCAGTAGCAAAATACAGGGAGACTATCAGCCCCAGCATTTT. The variable domain in full, completed from reference TRBV19 and TRBJ1-5, reads DGGITQSPKYLFRKEGQNVTLSCEQNLNHDAMYWYRQDPGQGLRLIYYSQIVNDFQKGDIAEGYSVSREKKESFPLTVTSAQKNPTAFYLCASSKIQGDYQPQHFGDGTRLSIL.

The chain employs TRBV28 and TRBJ2-7, with D possibly matching TRBD1 (6 bases). V was trimmed by 11 bases and J by 5 bases, leaving 16 bases between them. CDR1 MDHEN and CDR2 SYDVKM come from the germline V gene. The CDR3 is 12 residues long. Written as DNA, the CDR3 is TGTGCCGTGTTCAGGGGTTCGCACGAGCAGTACTTC. Encoded protein: CAVFRGSHEQYF.

The chain uses TRBV7-2 and TRBJ2-7, with 7 bases identical to TRBD1. CDR1 is SGHTA, CDR2 FQGNSA, per germline. V was clipped by 5 bases and J by 0 bases; unmatched bases: 1. The CDR3 length is 13 residues. The CDR3 DNA follows: TGTGCCAGCAGCACAGGGGCCTCCTACGAGCAGTACTTC. It encodes CASSTGASYEQYF.

This rearrangement joins TRBV4-3 to TRBJ2-1; possible D gene TRBD2, 6 bases. The germline V gene encodes CDR1 LGHNA and CDR2 YSLEER. The CDR3 has 14 residues. The germline V and J ends were trimmed by 3 bases and 11 bases, with 17 bases remaining between them. The CDR3 loop reads CASSQDYLTHQQFF. The CDR3 coding sequence is TGCGCCAGCAGCCAGGACTACCTCACACACCAGCAGTTCTTC.

This rearrangement joins TRBV6-6 to TRBJ1-2; tentatively, D is TRBD1 (5 bases). Germline CDR1 reads MNHNY; CDR2 reads SVGAGI (reference sequence). This CDR3 contains 12 residues. V dropped 6 bases and J dropped 6 bases, with 11 bases sitting between them. CDR3 DNA sequence: TGTGCCAGCAGCCCTGGGGCTGATGGCTACACCTTC. It yields the protein CASSPGADGYTF.

The rearrangement uses TRBV7-3 and TRBJ2-7; D is unresolved. V lost 0 bases to trimming and J lost 3 bases, with 9 bases between them. This CDR3 comprises 14 residues. CDR1 is SGHTA, CDR2 FQGTGA, per germline. CDR3 region: CASSLTGSYYEQYF. DNA for the CDR3: TGTGCCAGCAGCTTAACGGGCAGCTACTACGAGCAGTACTTC.

The chain uses TRBV25-1 and TRBJ1-1; TRBD1 is a possible D gene (6 bases). Germline CDR1 MGHDK, CDR2 SYGVNS. This CDR3 spans 12 amino acids. Trimming stripped 7 bases from V and 3 bases from J, with 9 bases between. CDR3 in DNA: TGTGCCAGCACAGGGGAGTACACTGAAGCTTTCTTT. Translated: CASTGEYTEAFF.

V and J are TRBV19 and TRBJ2-2; D perhaps matches TRBD1 (5 bases). This CDR3 has 16 residues. The ends were cut back, 1 base at V and 3 bases at J, with 12 bases in the middle. CDR1 LNHDA and CDR2 SQIVND come from the germline V gene (reference sequence). The CDR3 DNA reads TGTGCCAGTAGTATAGGGCCCATGGGGCACACCGGGGAGCTGTTTTTT. It translates to CASSIGPMGHTGELFF.